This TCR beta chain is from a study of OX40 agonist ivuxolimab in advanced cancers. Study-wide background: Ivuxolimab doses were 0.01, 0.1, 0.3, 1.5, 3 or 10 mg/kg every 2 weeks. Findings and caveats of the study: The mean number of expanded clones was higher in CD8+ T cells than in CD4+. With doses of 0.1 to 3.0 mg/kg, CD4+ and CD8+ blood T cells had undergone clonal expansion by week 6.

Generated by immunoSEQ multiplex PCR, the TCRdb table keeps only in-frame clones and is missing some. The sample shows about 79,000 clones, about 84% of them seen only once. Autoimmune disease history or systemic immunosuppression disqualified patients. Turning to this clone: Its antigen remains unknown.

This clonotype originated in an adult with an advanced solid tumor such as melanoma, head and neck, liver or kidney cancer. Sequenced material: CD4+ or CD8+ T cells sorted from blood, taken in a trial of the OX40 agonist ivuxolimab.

The CDR3 here is CASSQDKGYEQYF. CDR3 nucleotide sequence: TGCGCCAGCAGCCAAGATAAGGGATACGAGCAGTACTTC. The chain carries TRBV4-1 and TRBJ2-7; D is ambiguous. V lost 0 bases and J lost 4, with 7 bases in between. The CDR3 extends over 13 amino acids. CDR1 and CDR2 (germline): MGHRA, YSYEKL.